These T cell receptor beta chains were read from a single sample in a study of cytotoxic CD8 clonotypes in ibrutinib-treated CLL. Clones were sequenced by immunoSEQ multiplex PCR, and TCRdb holds only the in-frame ones, with some missing. The profile shows hundreds of thousands of clones, more than 65% of them singletons. The specimen was PBMCs, collected after 12 months of ibrutinib treatment. These receptors originate from a human donor with chronic lymphocytic leukemia. The CDR3 runs from the conserved cysteine through the conserved F or W. The D gene is left open where the match is weak. Expanded clones are given a class, and other clones once, few, many or no size at all.

D gene: .
clone size: .
V gene: TRBV28
CDR3 length: 15
J gene: TRBJ1-5
CDR3 DNA: TGTGCCAGCAGTCCTAATGACGGACGCAATCAGCCCCAGCATTTT
CDR3 protein: CASSPNDGRNQPQHF

D gene: .
clone size: .
V gene: TRBV5-1
CDR3 length: 13
J gene: TRBJ1-1
CDR3 DNA: TGCGCCAGCAGCTTCGAGGGAGACACTGAAGCTTTCTTT
CDR3 protein: CASSFEGDTEAFF

D gene: .
clone size: .
V gene: TRBV6-1
CDR3 length: 15
J gene: TRBJ2-2
CDR3 DNA: TGTGCCAGCAGTGGGAGATCAGCGTACACCGGGGAGCTGTTTTTT
CDR3 protein: CASSGRSAYTGELFF

D gene: .
clone size: .
V gene: TRBV2
CDR3 length: 19
J gene: TRBJ1-2
CDR3 DNA: TGTGCCAGCAGGAAAACCGGGATAATTGGGGCAAGATCTAACTATGGCTACACCTTC
CDR3 protein: CASRKTGIIGARSNYGYTF

D gene: TRBD2
clone size: few
V gene: TRBV7-3
CDR3 length: 20
J gene: TRBJ2-1
CDR3 DNA: TGTGCCAGCAGCTTAAAATTTACTAGCGGGAGGCGGAGCTCCTACAATGAGCAGTTCTTC
CDR3 protein: CASSLKFTSGRRSSYNEQFF

D gene: .
clone size: .
V gene: TRBV30
CDR3 length: 15
J gene: TRBJ1-1
CDR3 DNA: TGTGCCTGGACCCCCCTAATAGGGAGAAACACTGAAGCTTTCTTT
CDR3 protein: CAWTPLIGRNTEAFF

D gene: .
clone size: .
V gene: TRBV29-1
CDR3 length: 13
J gene: TRBJ1-2
CDR3 DNA: TGCAGCGAGAACGGACCGGGAGGGTATGGCTACACCTTC
CDR3 protein: CSENGPGGYGYTF

D gene: TRBD2
clone size: .
V gene: TRBV6-4
CDR3 length: 18
J gene: TRBJ2-1
CDR3 DNA: TGTGCCAGCACGGAGTATTACATTAGAAGCGGGAGCAAGGATGAGCAGTTCTTC
CDR3 protein: CASTEYYIRSGSKDEQFF

D gene: TRBD1
clone size: few
V gene: TRBV27
CDR3 length: 14
J gene: TRBJ2-5
CDR3 DNA: TGTGCCAGCAGGCCTACAGGGGGCCGTGAGACCCAGTACTTC
CDR3 protein: CASRPTGGRETQYF

D gene: TRBD1
clone size: once
V gene: TRBV5-1
CDR3 length: 14
J gene: TRBJ1-3
CDR3 DNA: TGCGCCAGCAGTCCCCGACAGGGAGGAAACACCATATATTTT
CDR3 protein: CASSPRQGGNTIYF

D gene: .
clone size: .
V gene: TRBV7-2
CDR3 length: 12
J gene: TRBJ2-1
CDR3 DNA: TGTGCCAGCAGCTTAGATGCGCATGAGCAGTTCTTC
CDR3 protein: CASSLDAHEQFF

D gene: TRBD2
clone size: .
V gene: TRBV7-9
CDR3 length: 15
J gene: TRBJ2-5
CDR3 DNA: TGTGCCAGCAGCTTAGGACTAGCTGCCCAAGAGACCCAGTACTTC
CDR3 protein: CASSLGLAAQETQYF

D gene: .
clone size: .
V gene: TRBV5-1
CDR3 length: 13
J gene: TRBJ2-7
CDR3 DNA: TGCGCCAGCAGCCGAGCCGGGACCGCAGAGCAGTACTTC
CDR3 protein: CASSRAGTAEQYF

D gene: .
clone size: .
V gene: TRBV5-6
CDR3 length: 18
J gene: TRBJ2-5
CDR3 DNA: TGTGCCAGCAGCTCCTGGGGCCTAGGGACACAGTACCAAGAGACCCAGTACTTC
CDR3 protein: CASSSWGLGTQYQETQYF

D gene: .
clone size: .
V gene: TRBV5-1
CDR3 length: 13
J gene: TRBJ2-1
CDR3 DNA: TGCGCCAGCAGCTTCGATCGAATGAATGAGCAGTTCTTC
CDR3 protein: CASSFDRMNEQFF

D gene: TRBD2
clone size: once
V gene: TRBV9
CDR3 length: 16
J gene: TRBJ2-1
CDR3 DNA: TGTGCCAGCAGCCAGGTCGTCGGGCGGGAGTACAATGAGCAGTTCTTC
CDR3 protein: CASSQVVGREYNEQFF

D gene: .
clone size: .
V gene: TRBV19
CDR3 length: 15
J gene: TRBJ1-5
CDR3 DNA: TGTGCCAGTAGTATAGGCGGATATAGCAATCAGCCCCAGCATTTT
CDR3 protein: CASSIGGYSNQPQHF

D gene: .
clone size: many
V gene: TRBV6-5
CDR3 length: 14
J gene: TRBJ1-5
CDR3 DNA: TGTGCCAGCAGTAGTGGGGGTGCGTATCAGCCCCAGCATTTT
CDR3 protein: CASSSGGAYQPQHF

D gene: .
clone size: .
V gene: TRBV9
CDR3 length: 14
J gene: TRBJ1-3
CDR3 DNA: TGTGCCAGCAGCGTAGACCCCTCTGGAAACACCATATATTTT
CDR3 protein: CASSVDPSGNTIYF

D gene: .
clone size: once
V gene: TRBV4-3
CDR3 length: 16
J gene: TRBJ1-1
CDR3 DNA: TGCGCCAGCAGCCAAGAGTGGACGAACGTACCCGGTGGAGCTTTCTTT
CDR3 protein: CASSQEWTNVPGGAFF

D gene: TRBD1
clone size: .
V gene: TRBV19
CDR3 length: 15
J gene: TRBJ2-5
CDR3 DNA: TGTGCCAGTAGTACCCGGGACAGCGTCCAAGAGACCCAGTACTTC
CDR3 protein: CASSTRDSVQETQYF

D gene: .
clone size: .
V gene: TRBV5-1
CDR3 length: 15
J gene: TRBJ1-2
CDR3 DNA: TGCGCCAGCAGCTCGGGAGGGACCGAAGCATATGGCTACACCTTC
CDR3 protein: CASSSGGTEAYGYTF

D gene: TRBD1
clone size: .
V gene: TRBV14
CDR3 length: 13
J gene: TRBJ2-7
CDR3 DNA: TGTGCCAGCAGCCCTGGGACAGACTACGAGCAGTACTTC
CDR3 protein: CASSPGTDYEQYF

D gene: TRBD2
clone size: .
V gene: TRBV5-1
CDR3 length: 15
J gene: TRBJ2-7
CDR3 DNA: TGCGCCAGCAGCTTGGGCGGCGGGAGCTCCTACGAGCAGTACTTC
CDR3 protein: CASSLGGGSSYEQYF

D gene: .
clone size: .
V gene: TRBV6-5
CDR3 length: 16
J gene: TRBJ2-7
CDR3 DNA: TGTGCCAGCAGTTACTCGGCCCCCGGGACAACCTACGAGCAGTACTTC
CDR3 protein: CASSYSAPGTTYEQYF

D gene: .
clone size: few
V gene: TRBV19
CDR3 length: 15
J gene: TRBJ1-6
CDR3 DNA: TGTGCCAGTAGACCTAGGGGAGACAGCAGTTCACCCCTCCACTTT
CDR3 protein: CASRPRGDSSSPLHF

D gene: .
clone size: .
V gene: TRBV5-8
CDR3 length: 17
J gene: TRBJ2-2
CDR3 DNA: TGTGCCAGCAGCTTGTCTCTAGCCACGTCGAACACCGGGGAGCTGTTTTTT
CDR3 protein: CASSLSLATSNTGELFF

D gene: .
clone size: .
V gene: TRBV29-1
CDR3 length: 14
J gene: TRBJ1-3
CDR3 DNA: TGCAGCGCCCGGGACATATACTCTGGAAACACCATATATTTT
CDR3 protein: CSARDIYSGNTIYF

D gene: TRBD2
clone size: few
V gene: TRBV7-9
CDR3 length: 15
J gene: TRBJ2-3
CDR3 DNA: TGTGCCAGCAGCTTGCTAGCGGGAGGGCCAGATACGCAGTATTTT
CDR3 protein: CASSLLAGGPDTQYF

D gene: TRBD1
clone size: .
V gene: TRBV18
CDR3 length: 17
J gene: TRBJ2-7
CDR3 DNA: TGTGCCAGCTCACCATTCCCCGGGACAGGGATGACCTACGAGCAGTACTTC
CDR3 protein: CASSPFPGTGMTYEQYF

D gene: .
clone size: .
V gene: TRBV18
CDR3 length: 12
J gene: TRBJ2-5
CDR3 DNA: TGTGCCAGCTCACCCTCGTTCGAGACCCAGTACTTC
CDR3 protein: CASSPSFETQYF

D gene: TRBD1
clone size: .
V gene: TRBV4-3
CDR3 length: 15
J gene: TRBJ2-2
CDR3 DNA: TGCGCCAGCAGGACCGGGACAGGGGGCACCGGGGAGCTGTTTTTT
CDR3 protein: CASRTGTGGTGELFF

D gene: .
clone size: .
V gene: TRBV5-1
CDR3 length: 17
J gene: TRBJ1-2
CDR3 DNA: TGCGCCAGCAGCTCCCGCGTTACCGGGGGTGAGGGAAATGGCTACACCTTC
CDR3 protein: CASSSRVTGGEGNGYTF

D gene: .
clone size: .
V gene: TRBV27
CDR3 length: 13
J gene: TRBJ1-1
CDR3 DNA: TGTGCCAGCAGTTTAGAGGAGGGCACTGAAGCTTTCTTT
CDR3 protein: CASSLEEGTEAFF

D gene: .
clone size: .
V gene: TRBV7-3
CDR3 length: 13
J gene: TRBJ2-5
CDR3 DNA: TGTGCCAGCAGCCAGCGCCGCCAAGAGACCCAGTACTTC
CDR3 protein: CASSQRRQETQYF

D gene: .
clone size: few
V gene: TRBV7-9
CDR3 length: 16
J gene: TRBJ1-5
CDR3 DNA: TGTGCCAGCAGCTTAGTGGGAGGGGTAAACAATCAGCCCCAGCATTTT
CDR3 protein: CASSLVGGVNNQPQHF

D gene: .
clone size: .
V gene: TRBV6-1
CDR3 length: 17
J gene: TRBJ1-3
CDR3 DNA: TGTGCCAGCAGTGAAGCAAGGGACACGGCCTCTGGAAACACCATATATTTT
CDR3 protein: CASSEARDTASGNTIYF

D gene: .
clone size: .
V gene: TRBV28
CDR3 length: 17
J gene: TRBJ1-2
CDR3 DNA: TGTGCCAGCAGTTTAGGGGCCAAAGGCGCTGGGCACTATGGCTACACCTTC
CDR3 protein: CASSLGAKGAGHYGYTF

D gene: .
clone size: once
V gene: TRBV9
CDR3 length: 14
J gene: TRBJ1-1
CDR3 DNA: TGTGCCAGCAGCGTCGGGAGTCCGGCCACTGAAGCTTTCTTT
CDR3 protein: CASSVGSPATEAFF

D gene: .
clone size: .
V gene: TRBV7-8
CDR3 length: 11
J gene: TRBJ2-1
CDR3 DNA: TGTGCCAGCATCCGACGGGGAGGAGTGTTCTTC
CDR3 protein: CASIRRGGVFF

D gene: .
clone size: .
V gene: TRBV28
CDR3 length: 15
J gene: TRBJ2-3
CDR3 DNA: TGTGCCAGCAGTCCATACCATGGGACCCTTGATACGCAGTATTTT
CDR3 protein: CASSPYHGTLDTQYF

D gene: TRBD1
clone size: few
V gene: TRBV18
CDR3 length: 15
J gene: TRBJ2-2
CDR3 DNA: TGTGCCAGCTCACCACGACGGGACAGGGACGTGGAGCTGTTTTTT
CDR3 protein: CASSPRRDRDVELFF

D gene: .
clone size: few
V gene: TRBV7-6
CDR3 length: 12
J gene: TRBJ1-5
CDR3 DNA: TGTGCCAGCAGCTTGCCCCCCCAGCCCCAGCATTTT
CDR3 protein: CASSLPPQPQHF

D gene: TRBD1
clone size: .
V gene: TRBV30
CDR3 length: 16
J gene: TRBJ1-1
CDR3 DNA: TGTGCCTGGAGCCCACAGGGGGCGGCCATCTTAACTGAAGCTTTCTTT
CDR3 protein: CAWSPQGAAILTEAFF

D gene: .
clone size: .
V gene: TRBV6-5
CDR3 length: 16
J gene: TRBJ2-1
CDR3 DNA: TGTGCCAGCAGTTACGGGGGGCCGTCTGGTTACAATGAGCAGTTCTTC
CDR3 protein: CASSYGGPSGYNEQFF

D gene: .
clone size: .
V gene: TRBV30
CDR3 length: 13
J gene: TRBJ2-2
CDR3 DNA: TGTGCCTGGAGTGACAGGGCCCCCGGGGAGCTGTTTTTT
CDR3 protein: CAWSDRAPGELFF

D gene: .
clone size: .
V gene: TRBV7-2
CDR3 length: 15
J gene: TRBJ2-3
CDR3 DNA: TGTGCCAGCAGCTTAGGTTTCCGTTCCACAGATACGCAGTATTTT
CDR3 protein: CASSLGFRSTDTQYF

D gene: .
clone size: .
V gene: TRBV25-1
CDR3 length: 16
J gene: TRBJ1-3
CDR3 DNA: TGTGCCAGCAGTCAAGCGGCGGGTTGGGCTGGAAACACCATATATTTT
CDR3 protein: CASSQAAGWAGNTIYF